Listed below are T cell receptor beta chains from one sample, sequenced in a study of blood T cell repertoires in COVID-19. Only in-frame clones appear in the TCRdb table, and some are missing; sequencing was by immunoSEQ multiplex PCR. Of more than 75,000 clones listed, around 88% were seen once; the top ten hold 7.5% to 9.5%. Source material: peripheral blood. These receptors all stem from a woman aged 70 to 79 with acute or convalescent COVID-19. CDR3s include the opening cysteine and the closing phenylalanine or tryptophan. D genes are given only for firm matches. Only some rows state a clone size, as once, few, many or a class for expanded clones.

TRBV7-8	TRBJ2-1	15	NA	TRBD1	CASSLPGQGSHEQFF	TGTGCCAGCAGCTTGCCGGGACAGGGAAGTCATGAGCAGTTCTTC
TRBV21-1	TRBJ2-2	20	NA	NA	CASSPKGVGKLTSNTGELFF	TGTGCCAGCAGCCCTAAGGGGGTAGGAAAACTTACATCGAACACCGGGGAGCTGTTTTTT
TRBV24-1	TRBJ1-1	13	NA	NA	CATSSSGSTEAFF	TGTGCCACCAGTTCAAGCGGGAGCACTGAAGCTTTCTTT
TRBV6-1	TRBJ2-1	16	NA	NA	CASSEAWADLYNEQFF	TGTGCCAGCAGTGAAGCTTGGGCAGACCTCTACAATGAGCAGTTCTTC
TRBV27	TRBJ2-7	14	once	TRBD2	CASSLSAGVNEQYF	TGTGCCAGCAGTTTATCAGCGGGAGTGAACGAGCAGTACTTC
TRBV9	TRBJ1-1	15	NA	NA	CASSVEGSGNTEAFF	TGTGCCAGCAGCGTAGAGGGGTCCGGGAACACTGAAGCTTTCTTT
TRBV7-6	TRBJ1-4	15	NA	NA	CASSIRDRRDEKLFF	TGTGCCAGCAGCATACGGGATCGGCGGGATGAAAAACTGTTTTTT
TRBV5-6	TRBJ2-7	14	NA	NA	CASSLAGFVYEQYF	TGTGCCAGCAGCTTGGCGGGATTCGTATACGAGCAGTACTTC
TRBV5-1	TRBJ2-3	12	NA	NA	CASSLEQGLQYF	TGCGCCAGCAGCTTGGAGCAGGGGCTGCAGTATTTT
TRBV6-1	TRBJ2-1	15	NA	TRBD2	CASSEIAGAINEQFF	TGTGCCAGCAGTGAAATCGCGGGAGCGATCAATGAGCAGTTCTTC
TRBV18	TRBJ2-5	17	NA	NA	CASSPGAMGSGQETQYF	TGTGCCAGCTCACCGGGCGCCATGGGGAGCGGTCAAGAGACCCAGTACTTC
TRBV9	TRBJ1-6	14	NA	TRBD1	CASSEQGASSPLHF	TGTGCCAGCAGCGAACAGGGGGCCTCTTCACCCCTCCACTTT
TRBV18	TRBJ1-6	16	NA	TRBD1	CASSETGTGYNSPLHF	TGTGCCAGCTCAGAGACCGGGACAGGGTATAATTCACCCCTCCACTTT
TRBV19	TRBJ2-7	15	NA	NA	CASSIGSGPSYEQYF	TGTGCCAGTAGTATCGGAAGCGGACCTTCCTACGAGCAGTACTTC
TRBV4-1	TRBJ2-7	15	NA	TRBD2	CASSQEGLATYEQYF	TGCGCCAGCAGCCAAGAGGGACTAGCTACGTACGAGCAGTACTTC
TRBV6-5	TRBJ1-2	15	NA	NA	CASSYGQKMRSGYTF	TGTGCCAGCAGTTACGGGCAGAAGATGCGCTCTGGCTACACCTTC
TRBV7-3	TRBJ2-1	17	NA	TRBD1	CASSLTGGQGPHNEQFF	TGTGCCAGCAGCTTAACTGGGGGACAGGGTCCCCACAATGAGCAGTTCTTC
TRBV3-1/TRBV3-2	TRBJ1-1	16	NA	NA	CASSQDPRGMSTEAFF	TGTGCCAGCAGCCAAGATCCTAGAGGGATGAGCACTGAAGCTTTCTTT
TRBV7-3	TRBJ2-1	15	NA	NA	CASSLFGSSYNEQFF	TGTGCCAGCAGCTTATTTGGGAGCTCCTACAATGAGCAGTTCTTC
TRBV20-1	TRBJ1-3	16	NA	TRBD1	CSASQDRMGSGNTIYF	TGCAGTGCTAGTCAGGACAGGATGGGGTCTGGAAACACCATATATTTT